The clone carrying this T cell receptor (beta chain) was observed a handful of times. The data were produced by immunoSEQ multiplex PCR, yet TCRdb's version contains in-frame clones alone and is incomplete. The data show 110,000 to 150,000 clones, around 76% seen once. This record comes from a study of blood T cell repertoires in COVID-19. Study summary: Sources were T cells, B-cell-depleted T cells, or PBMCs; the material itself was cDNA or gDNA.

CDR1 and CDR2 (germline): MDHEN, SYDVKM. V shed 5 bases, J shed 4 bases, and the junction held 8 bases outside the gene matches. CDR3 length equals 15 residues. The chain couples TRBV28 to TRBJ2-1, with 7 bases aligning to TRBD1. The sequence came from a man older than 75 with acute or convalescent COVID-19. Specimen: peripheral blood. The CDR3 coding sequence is TGTGCCAGCAGTAGTTCCGGGACAGCTTACAATGAGCAGTTCTTC. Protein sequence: CASSSSGTAYNEQFF.